These 20 T cell receptor beta chains share one sample of origin, sequenced in a study of identical twins (dated by TCRdb to about 2016). Libraries were made using 5' RACE. Sequenced on an Illumina HiSeq 2000. TCRdb reran the public reads through fastp at Q25 and MiXCR, keeping productive beta chains. Rows matching on CDR3 protein sequence are summarized as one entry with the most common DNA and genes. This sample has some 1,600,000 distinct CDR3 sequences in its table, and under 35% of those were observed once. The top ten clonotypes cover 0.25% to 0.3% of the sample. The sequenced sample consisted of cord blood. The source of these receptors is a newborn girl in good health.

This clonotype showed up just a few times. CDR3 in DNA: TGTGCCAGCAGCCGGGGACACCCCAATCAGCCCCAGCATTTT. Translating gives CASSRGHPNQPQHF. The rearrangement joins TRBV12-3 or TRBV12-4 to TRBJ1-5; maybe TRBD1 (6 bases). V was clipped by 6 bases and J by 3 bases, with 12 bases between them. The CDR3 loop spans 14 amino acids.

This rearrangement joins TRBV5-5 to TRBJ1-1, with D perhaps matching TRBD1 (5 bases). Germline V gives CDR1 SGHKS, CDR2 YYEKEE (reference sequence). V shed 2 bases and J shed 1 base, with 24 bases lying between them. This CDR3 is 19 amino acids long. CDR3 sequence: CASSLSVMVAGAENTEAFF. CDR3 DNA: TGTGCCAGCAGCTTATCGGTCATGGTGGCCGGGGCCGAGAACACTGAAGCTTTCTTT.

The chain has TRBV5-1 and TRBJ2-7, with D possibly matching TRBD2 (6 bases). Germline lookup yields CDR1 SGHRS and CDR2 YFSETQ. This CDR3 comprises 14 residues. Trimming took off 3 bases at V and 3 bases at J, with 13 bases between the two ends. CDR3 nucleotide sequence: TGCGCCAGCAGCTGGGGGGACGGTTTCTACGAGCAGTACTTC. As protein: CASSWGDGFYEQYF.

The V gene is TRBV11-2, the J gene TRBJ1-1; D remains ambiguous. With 3 bases removed from V and 8 bases from J, the gap between germline ends came to 19 bases. This CDR3 spans 15 amino acids. From germline, CDR1 is SGHAT and CDR2 FQNNGV. The CDR3 DNA is TGTGCCAGCAGCTTTGGGCCCAGAAATAGGAGGGAAGCTTTCTTT. Protein sequence: CASSFGPRNRREAFF.

This clonotype was observed a single time. This chain links TRBV7-2 with TRBJ1-2; D not certain. The CDR3 spans 14 residues. The V gene lost 7 bases and the J gene lost 3 bases, with 15 bases spanning the gap. In germline, CDR1 is SGHTA, CDR2 FQGNSA. DNA of the CDR3: TGTGCCAGCACCTTTGGCTTACGAGACTATGGCTACACCTTC. This codes for CASTFGLRDYGYTF. Looking up the rest from reference TRBV7-2 and TRBJ1-2 gives the full variable domain: GAGVSQSPSNKVTEKGKDVELRCDPISGHTALYWYRQSLGQGLEFLIYFQGNSAPDKSGLPSDRFSAERTGGSVSTLTIQRTQQEDSAVYLCASTFGLRDYGYTFGSGTRLTVV.

Many counts were recorded for this clonotype. The chain is built from TRBV7-2 and TRBJ2-3; the D is unclear. The V gene lost 5 bases and the J gene lost 2 bases, with 11 bases spanning the gap. Germline V CDR1 and CDR2: SGHTA, FQGNSA. The CDR3 contains 14 residues. CDR3 residues: CASSLQRTTDTQYF. The CDR3 bases are TGTGCCAGCAGCCTCCAGAGGACCACAGATACGCAGTATTTT.

The V call is TRBV6-2 or TRBV6-3, the J call TRBJ2-2, with D possibly being TRBD1 (6 bases). Germline V gives CDR1 MNHEY, CDR2 SVGEGT. The CDR3 has 13 amino acids. The V end was cut by 8 bases, the J end by 1 base, with 8 bases between. CDR3 in amino acids: CASGGLNTGELFF. In DNA form, the CDR3 reads TGTGCCAGCGGGGGCTTGAACACCGGGGAGCTGTTTTTT.

This clonotype was counted between two and nine times. The V gene is TRBV20-1, the J gene TRBJ2-1; 9 bases fit TRBD2. This CDR3 spans 15 amino acids. V trimming: 3 bases; J trimming: 5 bases; junction bases outside the gene matches: 8. From germline, CDR1 is DFQATT and CDR2 SNEGSKA (reference sequence). The CDR3 DNA follows: TGCAGTGCTAGCTCACTAGCGGGCACCCACAATGAGCAGTTCTTC. It translates to CSASSLAGTHNEQFF.

With respect to this clonotype: A read error may produce the germline difference seen at one junction end. The chain employs TRBV12-3 or TRBV12-4 and TRBJ1-6; 8 bases are shared with TRBD1. This CDR3 has 17 amino acids. CDR3 loop: CASSLRPGTGPNSPPHF. CDR3 nucleotides: TGTGCCAGCAGTCTACGTCCCGGGACAGGTCCCAATTCACCCCCCCACTTT.

J is TRBJ2-7 and V is TRBV6-1; D tentatively fits TRBD1 or TRBD2 (5 bases each). This CDR3 has 14 residues. Deletions cut 4 bases from V and 1 base from J, with 11 bases between. Germline CDR1 and CDR2: MNHNS and SASEGT. For the CDR3, the DNA is TGTGCCAGCAGTGTGATCGAGGGGTCCTACGAGCAGTACTTC. Protein sequence: CASSVIEGSYEQYF.

About this clonotype itself: At one boundary the junction diverges from the germline segment, which might be a read error. The V call is TRBV12-5, the J call TRBJ2-5, with D perhaps matching TRBD2 (5 bases). The CDR3 contains 18 residues. CDR1 LGHNT and CDR2 FRNRAP come from the germline V gene. This CDR3 reads CASGLVPALEGVPETQSF. The CDR3 nucleotides read TGTGCTAGTGGTTTGGTACCGGCTCTCGAGGGAGTACCTGAGACCCAGTCCTTC.

In this sample, this clonotype turned up a few times. V and J are TRBV6-6 and TRBJ2-3; D may be TRBD1 or TRBD2 (5 bases each). Trimming pared 9 bases from V and 0 bases from J, leaving 13 bases between. The CDR3 has 14 residues. The germline gives CDR1 MNHNY, CDR2 SVGAGI (reference sequence). The CDR3 loop is CASNPGPSTDTQYF. The CDR3 DNA follows: TGTGCCAGTAACCCGGGGCCTAGCACAGATACGCAGTATTTT.

V is TRBV7-6 and J is TRBJ1-1; the D is unclear. The V and J ends lost 4 bases and 1 base respectively, with 10 bases between them. The CDR3 has 14 amino acids. Per germline, CDR1 SGHVS and CDR2 FNYEAQ. CDR3 loop: CASSSDGPNTEAFF. In DNA form, the CDR3 reads TGTGCCAGCAGCTCGGACGGACCGAACACTGAAGCTTTCTTT.

The genes are TRBV6-5 and TRBJ2-7; possible D gene TRBD2, 6 bases. Germline CDR1 reads MNHEY; CDR2 reads SVGAGI. V gave up 6 bases and J gave up 2 bases, with 20 bases separating them. The CDR3 runs 16 residues. CDR3 bases: TGTGCCAGCAGAAAAAGGCGATTAGCGGCAACCTACGAGCAGTACTTC. It yields the protein CASRKRRLAATYEQYF.

V usage is TRBV7-9 and J usage is TRBJ2-1; D is unresolved. V dropped 5 bases and J dropped 4 bases, with 12 bases sitting between them. This CDR3 comprises 14 residues. Looked up from germline, CDR1 is SEHNR and CDR2 is FQNEAQ (reference sequence). CDR3 bases: TGTGCCAGCAGCCCCCCTGCGCTTTACAATGAGCAGTTCTTC. Its translation is CASSPPALYNEQFF.

To note about this clonotype: At one boundary the junction diverges from the germline segment, which might be a read error. This chain joins TRBV20-1 and TRBJ2-3, with TRBD2 matching 13 bases. The CDR3 consists of 18 residues. Germline V gene lookup returns CDR1 DFQATT and CDR2 SNEGSKA (reference sequence). The CDR3: CSASGLAGVASTTDTLYF. The DNA of the CDR3 is TGCAGTGCCTCCGGACTAGCGGGAGTTGCCAGCACGACAGATACGCTGTATTTT.

This clonotype showed up many times. The J gene is TRBJ2-3, the V gene TRBV24-1, with D possibly matching TRBD2 (5 bases). Trimming took 2 bases from V and 7 from J, leaving 9 bases between them. This CDR3 is 13 amino acids long. Germline values: CDR1 KGHDR, CDR2 SFDVKD. In DNA, the CDR3 is TGTGCCACCAGTGATTCTAGCCTCTATACGCAGTATTTT. This translates into CATSDSSLYTQYF.

This clonotype was found a few times. The chain has TRBV5-1 and TRBJ2-1; 11 bases align to TRBD2. Germline assignment: CDR1 SGHRS and CDR2 YFSETQ. The CDR3 covers 17 residues. Trimming cost V 0 bases and J 0 bases; bases outside gene matches: 2. In nucleotides, the CDR3 is TGCGCCAGCAGCTTGGGACTAGCGGGGCCCTCCTACAATGAGCAGTTCTTC. Translated: CASSLGLAGPSYNEQFF.

The CDR3 DNA reads TGTGCCAGCAGTTACTCGCGGGGGGGAGGATACAATGAGCAGTTCTTC. Translation gives CASSYSRGGGYNEQFF. V and J are TRBV6-5 and TRBJ2-1; TRBD2 matches 9 bases. The junction had 4 bases not matched to a gene; V was cut back by 0 bases and J by 4 bases. Per germline, CDR1 MNHEY and CDR2 SVGAGI. CDR3 length: 16 amino acids.

This clonotype occurred a few times. The gene calls are TRBV21-1 and TRBJ2-3; TRBD2 is taken as the D call from the table, unchecked against the DNA. TRBV21-1 is shown as a pseudogene. The CDR3 runs to 15 residues. DNA of the CDR3: TGTGCCAGCAGCAAAGGCAATAGCGGCACAGATACGCAGTATTTT. Translated, it gives CASSKGNSGTDTQYF.